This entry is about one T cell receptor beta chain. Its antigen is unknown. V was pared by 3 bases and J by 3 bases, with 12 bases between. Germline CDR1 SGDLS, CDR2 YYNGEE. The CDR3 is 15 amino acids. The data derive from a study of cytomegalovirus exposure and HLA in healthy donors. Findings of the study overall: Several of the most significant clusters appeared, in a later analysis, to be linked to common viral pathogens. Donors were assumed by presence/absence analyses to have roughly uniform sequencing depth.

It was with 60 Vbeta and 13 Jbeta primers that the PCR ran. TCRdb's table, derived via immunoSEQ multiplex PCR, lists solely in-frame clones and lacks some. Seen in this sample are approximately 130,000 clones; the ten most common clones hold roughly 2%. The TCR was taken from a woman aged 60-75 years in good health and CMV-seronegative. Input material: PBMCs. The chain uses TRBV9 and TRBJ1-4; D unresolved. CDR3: CASSASISANEKLFF. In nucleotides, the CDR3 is TGTGCCAGCAGCGCCTCCATCTCGGCTAATGAAAAACTGTTTTTT.